This record covers a single TCR beta chain. Its antigen remains undetermined. Per-nucleotide qualities are absent, and no much larger clonotype sits a single base away. Preparation of the library involved the immunoSEQ multiplex PCR assay. Turning to the authors' computational methods: A statistical classification framework was built for diagnosing cytomegalovirus status from the catalog of TCR beta chain sequences. Held by TCRdb, this immuneACCESS table contains in-frame sequences only and omits some clones. Under half of the omission traces to an unresolved V gene where checked; the cause of the rest is unknown. Clone size and the V and J calls come from that table; the DNA yielded D and trimming. The sample table records 120,000 or so clones; about 84% of these occur just once. The ten largest clonotypes hold approximately 2.3% of the sample. The sample belongs to a study of cytomegalovirus exposure and HLA in healthy donors (dated 2017 in TCRdb). Regarding the complete study: A later analysis indicated that the 95 to 150 validation repertoires were generated on the platform also employed for the 700 or so repertoires of the first cohort. The aim of the study was to test whether cataloging public T cell receptors could identify signatures of past pathogen exposure. The study combined high-throughput TCR immunosequencing, statistical association of individual TCRs with disease status, and machine learning to predict cytomegalovirus infection status. Along with the roughly 700-subject first cohort, a separate validation cohort of over a hundred different subjects was used. Results and caveats for the whole study, not just this receptor: A later analysis lacked HLA typing for the validation cohort, so it scored co-occurrence in that cohort across all 120 repertoires. The authors suggested that the approach could potentially be generalized to other disease states and immunological phenotypes. A few of the identified cytomegalovirus-associated TCR beta chains were confirmed in vitro to be specific for cytomegalovirus antigens. A later analysis found that TCRs clustered in the first cohort also tended to co-occur in the approximately 120 validation repertoires, with 94% of cluster scores above 0. The classifier was reported to diagnose cytomegalovirus status with high specificity and sensitivity in both the original and validation cohorts. Most TCR sequences were seen in very few donors, while some public TCRs were found in many individuals. The study gave a list of under 200 TCR beta chains associated with cytomegalovirus.

Donors formed part of the validation cohort, which comprised over a hundred subjects and was distinct from the first cohort of 670 or so subjects. From the germline V gene (reference sequence), CDR1 is MNHEY and CDR2 is SMNVEV. After removal of 5 bases from V and 4 bases from J, the junction retains 8 bases not matched to a gene. The CDR3 contains 15 residues, cysteine and phenylalanine counted. Just CDR3 DNA is preserved here, 45 bases in frame from base 1. The source material was PBMCs. The rearrangement combines TRBV27 with TRBJ1-2; 9 middle bases align to TRBD1. The clonotype comes from a woman aged 25 to 39 in good health and CMV-seronegative. CDR3 loop: CASSSRDRATYGYTF. At the DNA level, the sequence is TGTGCCAGCAGTAGTCGGGACAGGGCTACCTATGGCTACACCTTC.